One sample yielded the 21 T cell receptor beta chains listed below, sequenced in a study of T cells in Graves' hyperthyroidism and ophthalmopathy. Amplification yielded TCR beta CDR3 regions, with RNA transcripts as the source. With the HTBI primer set, the TCR CDR3 went through a first round of RT-PCR. Via MiXCR, TCRdb re-called the multiplex PCR reads, giving one row per CDR3 protein. The repertoire holds some 370,000 distinct CDR3 sequences, with over 11% as singletons. What was sequenced was blood. Receptors originate from a man aged 45-65 years with Graves' ophthalmopathy.

The V and J genes are TRBV11-2 and TRBJ2-5; 12 bases fit TRBD2. The germline V gene encodes CDR1 SGHAT and CDR2 FQNNGV. With V trimmed by 4 bases and J by 5 bases, 26 bases remained unmatched. The length of the CDR3 is 22 residues. The CDR3 is CASSWPSSGRAGPGGGEETQYF. Here the CDR3 DNA reads TGTGCCAGCAGCTGGCCGTCTAGCGGGAGGGCCGGACCCGGGGGCGGGGAGGAGACCCAGTACTTC.

In nucleotides, the CDR3 is TGCAGTGCTTTCCAGCCCTTGGGGGAAAAACTGTTTTTT. This sequence encodes CSAFQPLGEKLFF. The chain employs TRBV20-1 and TRBJ1-4; no firm D call. Trimming removed 5 bases from V and 8 bases from J, with 15 bases in between. Looked up from germline, CDR1 is DFQATT and CDR2 is SNEGSKA (reference sequence). This CDR3 has 13 residues.

The chain recombines TRBV2 with TRBJ2-1, with 11 bases lining up with TRBD1. The CDR3 totals 16 residues. Germline assignment: CDR1 SNHLY and CDR2 FYNNEI. Unmatched junction bases numbered 11, after V lost 7 bases and J lost 6 bases. CDR3 sequence: CASMERTGGALNEQFF. The CDR3 DNA sequence: TGTGCCAGCATGGAACGGACAGGGGGCGCACTCAATGAGCAGTTCTTC.

This chain uses TRBV2 with TRBJ2-5; 16 nucleotides agree with TRBD2. J lost 4 bases, V lost 9 bases, and 11 bases had no gene match. The CDR3 has 17 amino acids. From germline, CDR1 is SNHLY and CDR2 FYNNEI. The chain's CDR3 is CARGLAGGQTGRETQYF. In DNA form, the CDR3 reads TGTGCCAGGGGACTAGCGGGAGGGCAAACGGGTCGAGAGACCCAGTACTTC.

This clonotype showed up just a few times. The rearrangement links TRBV4-1 to TRBJ2-7; D gene uncertain. Germline values: CDR1 MGHRA, CDR2 YSYEKL. The CDR3 contains 15 residues. V was pared by 1 base and J by 3 bases, with 13 bases between. This CDR3 reads CASSQADPKIYEQYF. The CDR3 DNA reads as TGCGCCAGCAGCCAAGCGGACCCAAAAATCTACGAGCAGTACTTC.

This chain uses TRBV10-3 with TRBJ2-2; TRBD1 is a possible D gene (5 bases). Germline CDR1 is ENHRY and CDR2 is SYGVKD. V lost 6 bases to trimming and J lost 1 base, with 6 bases between them. The CDR3 totals 13 residues. CDR3 region: CAIRDRNTGELFF. The CDR3 DNA sequence: TGTGCCATCAGAGACAGGAACACCGGGGAGCTGTTTTTT.

Turning to this clonotype: A much larger clone lies a single base off, so this may be a read error. The J gene is TRBJ2-1, the V gene TRBV19, with D perhaps assigned TRBD1 or TRBD2 (5 bases each). The CDR3 runs 17 residues. CDR1 LNHDA and CDR2 SQIVND come from the germline V gene (reference sequence). CDR3 sequence reads: CASSIDPPGSSYNEQSF. DNA of the CDR3: TGTGCCAGTAGTATAGATCCGCCAGGGAGCTCCTACAATGAGCAGTCCTTC.

The sample holds many counts of this clonotype. CDR3 nucleotides: TGCAGTGCTTCAAAGCGACTAGCGGGTTACAATGAGCAGTTCTTC. It encodes CSASKRLAGYNEQFF. V gene TRBV20-1 combines with J gene TRBJ2-1, with 10 bases aligning to TRBD2. The germline V gene encodes CDR1 DFQATT and CDR2 SNEGSKA (reference sequence). CDR3 length equals 15 residues. With 5 bases clipped from V and 4 bases from J, the junction kept 8 bases outside the gene matches.

The rearrangement links TRBV5-1 to TRBJ1-1; 9 bases align to TRBD1. The CDR3 is made up of 15 amino acids. J gave up 2 bases and V 4 bases, and 6 bases lay outside the gene matches. Per the germline V gene, CDR1 is SGHRS and CDR2 is YFSETQ. The CDR3, as DNA: TGCGCCAGCAGCCGAAGACAGGGGGTAAACACTGAAGCTTTCTTT. It is translated as CASSRRQGVNTEAFF.

There are many counts of this clonotype. J is TRBJ2-5 and V is TRBV27; unclear D gene. V dropped 0 bases and J dropped 5 bases, with 16 bases sitting between them. Germline assignment: CDR1 MNHEY and CDR2 SMNVEV (reference sequence). This CDR3 spans 16 amino acids. The CDR3 nucleotides are TGTGCCAGCAGTTTATCGGGCAGTCCCGCTGGGGAGACCCAGTACTTC. Protein product: CASSLSGSPAGETQYF.

This clonotype appeared many times. The genes are TRBV3-1 and TRBJ2-3; D gene ambiguous. V gave up 1 base and J gave up 7 bases, with 9 bases separating them. The CDR3 runs 13 residues. Per the germline V gene, CDR1 is LGHDT and CDR2 is YNNKEL (reference sequence). CDR3 nucleotide sequence: TGTGCCAGCAGCCAAGTGGCGGCGCATACGCAGTATTTT. Amino acids: CASSQVAAHTQYF.

This clonotype was picked up a small number of times. The chain recombines TRBV5-1 with TRBJ2-5; TRBD2 matches at 13 bases. V gave up 4 bases and J gave up 5 bases; unmatched junction bases: 11. The CDR3 length is 17 residues. Germline-derived CDR1 and CDR2 are SGHRS and YFSETQ. CDR3 bases: TGCGCCAGCAGCCCGATCACGGGACTAGCGGGATCGGAGACCCAGTACTTC. As protein: CASSPITGLAGSETQYF.

This clonotype was seen many times. The CDR3 is CASSPSPLETQYF. The CDR3 DNA reads as TGTGCCAGCAGCCCCTCGCCGCTAGAGACCCAGTACTTC. The chain joins TRBV11-2 to TRBJ2-5; D remains ambiguous. The CDR3 is 13 amino acids. Per germline, CDR1 SGHAT and CDR2 FQNNGV. V lost 5 bases and J 4 bases, leaving 11 bases between the germline ends.

This clonotype was recorded a few times. The chain employs TRBV30 and TRBJ2-1; 11 bases agree with TRBD2. This CDR3 has 15 amino acids. Looked up from germline, CDR1 is GTSNPN and CDR2 is SVGIG (reference sequence). Germline trimming cut 8 bases from V and 4 bases from J; bases unmatched to any gene: 10. The CDR3 DNA follows: TGTGCCGGATTAGCGGGAGGGCCGTCATACAATGAGCAGTTCTTC. Translated: CAGLAGGPSYNEQFF.

This clonotype was seen ten or more times. The chain uses TRBV27 and TRBJ2-3, with a possible D match to TRBD1 (5 bases). The V and J ends lost 6 bases and 4 bases respectively, with 17 bases between them. CDR1 and CDR2 from the germline V gene are MNHEY and SMNVEV (reference sequence). CDR3 length: 15 amino acids. The DNA of the CDR3 is TGTGCCAGCAGACCCCCACGAAGGGGCGCAGATACGCAGTATTTT. Protein sequence: CASRPPRRGADTQYF.

The table lists this clonotype with many counts. The rearrangement links TRBV7-9 to TRBJ2-1, with 7 bases aligning to TRBD1. J gave up 10 bases and V 1 base, and 4 bases lay outside the gene matches. Germline values: CDR1 SEHNR, CDR2 FQNEAQ (reference sequence). This CDR3 is 13 amino acids long. The CDR3 loop is CASSLVQDREQFF. The CDR3 DNA is TGTGCCAGCAGCTTAGTTCAGGACAGGGAGCAGTTCTTC.

In its sample, this clonotype was seen many times. The rearrangement links TRBV27 to TRBJ2-3, with 12 bases lining up with TRBD2. Losses at the gene ends were 10 bases for V and 6 bases for J; bases not matched to a gene: 5. Germline CDR1 is MNHEY and CDR2 is SMNVEV (reference sequence). The CDR3 extends over 13 amino acids. CDR3 residues: CATLAGGSDTQYF. For the CDR3, the DNA is TGTGCCACCCTAGCGGGAGGGTCGGATACGCAGTATTTT.

This clonotype was seen many times. The chain recombines TRBV11-2 with TRBJ1-6, with 7 nucleotides matching TRBD1. There are 15 residues in the CDR3. V dropped 5 bases and J dropped 7; count of bases not matched to a gene: 8. The V gene's germline CDR1 is SGHAT and CDR2 FQNNGV. CDR3 protein: CASSVYRGPNSPLHF. The DNA for the CDR3 is TGTGCCAGCAGCGTTTACAGGGGACCCAATTCACCCCTCCACTTT.

In its sample, this clonotype was seen many times. The chain carries TRBV18 and TRBJ1-1; 7 nucleotides line up with TRBD1. The CDR3 has 13 amino acids. Trimming cost V 4 bases and J 7 bases; bases outside gene matches: 6. CDR1 KGHSH and CDR2 LQKENI come from the germline V gene. The CDR3 DNA reads TGTGCCAGCTCACTGAACCAGGGGGATGAAGCTTTCTTT. It is translated as CASSLNQGDEAFF.

The CDR3 DNA follows: TGTGCCATCAGTGAAACAGGGGGCCCCCGGGACGAGCAGTACTTC. Amino acids: CAISETGGPRDEQYF. The chain carries TRBV10-3 and TRBJ2-7, with TRBD1 matching over 9 bases. The CDR3 sequence is 15 residues long. The ends lost 3 bases at V and 5 bases at J; junction bases unmatched: 8. The V gene's germline CDR1 is ENHRY and CDR2 SYGVKD.

This clonotype was detected a few times. CDR3 sequence: CASRLDRGPEKLFF. Here the CDR3 DNA reads TGTGCCAGCAGACTCGACAGGGGGCCTGAAAAACTGTTTTTT. The chain uses TRBV5-5 and TRBJ1-4, with 10 positions matching TRBD1. The V gene end was trimmed by 5 bases and the J gene end by 7 bases; junction bases not matched to a gene: 5. Germline CDR1 reads SGHKS; CDR2 reads YYEKEE (reference sequence). This CDR3 region has 14 residues.